Listed below are T cell receptor beta chains from one sample, sequenced in a study of T cell repertoires in cytomegalovirus infection. TCRdb analysed the reads with MiXCR anew, one entry per CDR3 protein. Of 900,000 to 950,000 distinct CDR3 sequences listed, around 31% were seen once; the top ten hold more than 12%. These receptors lack a known antigen. Sample: cultured CD8+ T cells from PBMCs, taken from culture after CMV antigen stimulation. These receptors all come from a human donor in good health (CMV status not recorded). Some clones in this sample may be carry-over from other donors' samples. Each CDR3 is given with its conserved first and last residue. Each record gives: V gene, CDR3 protein.

TRBV6-5 | CASSYSRRGQESPLHF
TRBV6-5 | CASRPQGAPNSPLHF
TRBV3-1 | CASKELSSEKLFF
TRBV6-5 | CASSYNRGNGYTF
TRBV15 | CATSRGRDKSETQYF
TRBV5-5 | CASSFDRGNEQFF
TRBV6-2/TRBV6-3 | CASRETSGGTDTQYF
TRBV24-1 | CATHGTDTGELFF
TRBV15 | CATSKGESSYNSPLHF
TRBV6-8 | CASSTHRDSSNQPQHF
TRBV27 | CASSVGLAVDEQFF
TRBV25-1 | CASSEEGGQETQYF
TRBV6-5 | CASSGLAGEETQYF
TRBV7-6 | CASSLELISGLPGGELFF
TRBV11-2 | CASSFLDSLSETQYF
TRBV10-3 | CAIPRYRNTGELFF